This T cell receptor beta chain was documented in a study of shared clonotypes between healthy human individuals. Within Nashville, Tennessee resided all donors, each a Caucasian adult. Researchers drew on about 90 million PBMCs for genomic DNA from unsorted samples. Assay execution took place at the deep level. Method: immunoSEQ multiplex PCR; TCRdb's copy keeps in-frame clones and lacks some. In the table there are about 490,000 clones, over 65% of which are singletons. The CDR3 has 14 residues. J was trimmed by 3 bases and V by 4 bases; bases with no gene match: 5. Germline V lookup: CDR1 SGHNT, CDR2 YYREEE (reference sequence).

Source material: PBMCs. The receptor comes from a woman aged 40-49 years in good health. Some clones in this sample may be carry-over from other donors' samples. This chain links TRBV5-4 with TRBJ2-7; the match to TRBD1 covers 9 bases. CDR3 DNA: TGTGCCAGCAGCCCGCAGGACAGGGGCTACGAGCAGTACTTC. Its translation is CASSPQDRGYEQYF.